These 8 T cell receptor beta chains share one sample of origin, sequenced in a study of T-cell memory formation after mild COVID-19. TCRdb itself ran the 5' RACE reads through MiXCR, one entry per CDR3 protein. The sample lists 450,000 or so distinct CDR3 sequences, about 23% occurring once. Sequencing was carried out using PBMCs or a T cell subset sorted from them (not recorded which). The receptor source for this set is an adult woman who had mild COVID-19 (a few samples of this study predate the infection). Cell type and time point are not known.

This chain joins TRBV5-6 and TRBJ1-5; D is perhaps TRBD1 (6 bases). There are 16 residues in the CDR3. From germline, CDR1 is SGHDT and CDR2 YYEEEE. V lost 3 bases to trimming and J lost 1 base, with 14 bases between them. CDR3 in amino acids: CASSWGGAGSNQPQHF. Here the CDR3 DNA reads TGTGCCAGCAGCTGGGGGGGGGCTGGGAGCAATCAGCCCCAGCATTTT.

The CDR3 DNA reads as TGTGCCAGCAGCTTTTCGGGAGCTGACTACGAGCAGTACTTC. This gives the protein CASSFSGADYEQYF. The chain uses TRBV7-9 and TRBJ2-7, with D possibly TRBD2 on 6 matching bases. V lost 3 bases, J lost 3 bases, and 12 bases lay in between. There are 14 residues in the CDR3. The germline V gene has CDR1 SEHNR and CDR2 FQNEAQ (reference sequence).

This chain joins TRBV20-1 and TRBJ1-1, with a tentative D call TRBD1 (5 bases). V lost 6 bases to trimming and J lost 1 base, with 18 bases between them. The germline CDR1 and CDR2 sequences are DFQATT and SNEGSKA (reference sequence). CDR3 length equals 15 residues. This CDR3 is CSATAPGLRNTEAFF. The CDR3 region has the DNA TGCAGTGCAACGGCCCCGGGACTCCGGAACACTGAAGCTTTCTTT.

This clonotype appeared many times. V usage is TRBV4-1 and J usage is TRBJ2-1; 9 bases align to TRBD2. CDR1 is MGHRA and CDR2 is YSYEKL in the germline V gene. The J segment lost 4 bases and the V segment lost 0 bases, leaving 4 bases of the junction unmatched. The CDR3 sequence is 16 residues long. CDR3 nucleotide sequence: TGCGCCAGCAGCCAAGATGGGAGCGGGGGGTACAATGAGCAGTTCTTC. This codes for CASSQDGSGGYNEQFF.

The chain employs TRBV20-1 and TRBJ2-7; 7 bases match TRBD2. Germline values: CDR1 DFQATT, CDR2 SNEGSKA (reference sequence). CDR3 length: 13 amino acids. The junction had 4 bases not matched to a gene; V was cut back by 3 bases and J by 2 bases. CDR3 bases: TGCAGTGCTAGTGGGGGGGTTACCTACGAGCAGTACTTC. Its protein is CSASGGVTYEQYF.

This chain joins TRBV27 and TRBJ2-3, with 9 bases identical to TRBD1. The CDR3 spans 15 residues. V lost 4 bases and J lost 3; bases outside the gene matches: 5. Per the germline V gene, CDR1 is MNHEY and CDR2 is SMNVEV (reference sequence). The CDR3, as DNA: TGTGCCAGCAGTTCTGACAGGGGGAGGACAGATACGCAGTATTTT. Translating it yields CASSSDRGRTDTQYF.

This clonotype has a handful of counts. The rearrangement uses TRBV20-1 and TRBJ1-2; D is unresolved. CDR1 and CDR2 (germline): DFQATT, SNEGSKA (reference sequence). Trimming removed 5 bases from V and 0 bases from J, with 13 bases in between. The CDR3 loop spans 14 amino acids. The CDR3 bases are TGCAGTGCTTCTTTATATGAAGCTAACTATGGCTACACCTTC. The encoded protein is CSASLYEANYGYTF.

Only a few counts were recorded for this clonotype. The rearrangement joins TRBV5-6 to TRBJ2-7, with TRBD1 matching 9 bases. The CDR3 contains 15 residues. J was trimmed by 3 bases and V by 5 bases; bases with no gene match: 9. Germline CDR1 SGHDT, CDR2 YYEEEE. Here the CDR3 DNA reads TGTGCCAGCAGATGGACAGGGGCGATGGACTACGAGCAGTACTTC. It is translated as CASRWTGAMDYEQYF.